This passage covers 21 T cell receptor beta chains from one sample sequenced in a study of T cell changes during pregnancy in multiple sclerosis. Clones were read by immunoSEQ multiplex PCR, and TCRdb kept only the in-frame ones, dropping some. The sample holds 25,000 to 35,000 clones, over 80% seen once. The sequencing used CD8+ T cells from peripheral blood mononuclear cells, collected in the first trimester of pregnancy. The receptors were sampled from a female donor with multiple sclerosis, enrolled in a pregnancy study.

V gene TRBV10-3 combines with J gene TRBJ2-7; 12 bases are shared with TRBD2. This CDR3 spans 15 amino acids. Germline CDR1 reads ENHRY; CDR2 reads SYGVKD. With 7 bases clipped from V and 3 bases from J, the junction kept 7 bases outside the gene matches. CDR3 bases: TGTGCCATCACAAACCCGACTAGCGGGAGCTACGAGCAGTACTTC. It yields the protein CAITNPTSGSYEQYF.

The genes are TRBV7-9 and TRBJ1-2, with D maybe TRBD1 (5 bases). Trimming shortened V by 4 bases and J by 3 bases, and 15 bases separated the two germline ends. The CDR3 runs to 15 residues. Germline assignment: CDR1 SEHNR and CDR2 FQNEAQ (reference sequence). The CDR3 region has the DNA TGTGCCAGCAGCTCCGACCCGGGGGGGGACTATGGCTACACCTTC. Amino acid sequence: CASSSDPGGDYGYTF.

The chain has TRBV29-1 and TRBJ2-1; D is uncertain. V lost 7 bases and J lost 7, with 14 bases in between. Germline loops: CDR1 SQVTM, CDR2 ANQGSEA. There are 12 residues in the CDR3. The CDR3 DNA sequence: TGCAGCGACCATAACGGTTCTAATGAGCAGTTCTTC. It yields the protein CSDHNGSNEQFF.

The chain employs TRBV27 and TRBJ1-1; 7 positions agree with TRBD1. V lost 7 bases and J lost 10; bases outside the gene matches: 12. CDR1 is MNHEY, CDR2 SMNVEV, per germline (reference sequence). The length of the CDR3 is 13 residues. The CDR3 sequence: CASKPGGGYGAFF. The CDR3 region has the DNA TGTGCCAGCAAGCCTGGAGGGGGCTATGGAGCTTTCTTT.

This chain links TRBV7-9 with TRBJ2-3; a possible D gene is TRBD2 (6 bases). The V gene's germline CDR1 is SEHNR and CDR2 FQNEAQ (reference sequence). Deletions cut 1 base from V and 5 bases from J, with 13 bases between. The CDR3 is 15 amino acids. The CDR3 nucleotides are TGTGCCAGCAGCTTAGACCCGGGAGTGGAAGATACGCAGTATTTT. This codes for CASSLDPGVEDTQYF.

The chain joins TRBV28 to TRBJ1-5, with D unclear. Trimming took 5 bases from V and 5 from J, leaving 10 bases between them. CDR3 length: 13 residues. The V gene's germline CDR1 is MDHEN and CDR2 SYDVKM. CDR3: CASSPSEDQPQHF. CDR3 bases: TGTGCCAGCAGTCCGTCAGAGGATCAGCCCCAGCATTTT.

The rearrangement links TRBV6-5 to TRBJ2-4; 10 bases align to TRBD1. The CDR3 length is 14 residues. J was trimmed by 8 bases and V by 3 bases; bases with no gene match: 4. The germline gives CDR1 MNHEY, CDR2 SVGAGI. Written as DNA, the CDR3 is TGTGCCAGCAGTTATGGGACAGGGGTCGACATTCAGTACTTC. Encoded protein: CASSYGTGVDIQYF.

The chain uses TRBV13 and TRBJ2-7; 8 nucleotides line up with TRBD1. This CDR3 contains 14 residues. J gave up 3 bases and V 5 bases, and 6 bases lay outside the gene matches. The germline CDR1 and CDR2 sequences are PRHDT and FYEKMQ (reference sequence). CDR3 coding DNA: TGTGCCAGCAGCGAGGGACAGGATTACTACGAGCAGTACTTC. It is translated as CASSEGQDYYEQYF.

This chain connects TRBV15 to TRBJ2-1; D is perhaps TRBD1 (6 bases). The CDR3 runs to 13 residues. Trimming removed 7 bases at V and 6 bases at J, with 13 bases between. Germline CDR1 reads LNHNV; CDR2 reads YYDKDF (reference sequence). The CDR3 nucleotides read TGTGCCACCAAGATAGGGGGTCTCAATGAGCAGTTCTTC. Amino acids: CATKIGGLNEQFF. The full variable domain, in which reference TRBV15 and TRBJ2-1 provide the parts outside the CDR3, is DAMVIQNPRYQVTQFGKPVTLSCSQTLNHNVMYWYQQKSSQAPKLLFHYYDKDFNNEADTPDNFQSRRPNTSFCFLDIRSPGLGDTAMYLCATKIGGLNEQFFGPGTRLTVL.

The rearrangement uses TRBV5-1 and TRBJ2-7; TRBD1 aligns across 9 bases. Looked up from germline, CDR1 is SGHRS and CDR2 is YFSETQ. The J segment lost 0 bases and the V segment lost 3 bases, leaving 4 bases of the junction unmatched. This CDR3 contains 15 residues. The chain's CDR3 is CASSSTGGLSYEQYF. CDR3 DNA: TGCGCCAGCAGCTCTACAGGGGGCCTCTCCTACGAGCAGTACTTC. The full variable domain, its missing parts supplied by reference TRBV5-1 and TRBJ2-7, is KAGVTQTPRYLIKTRGQQVTLSCSPISGHRSVSWYQQTPGQGLQFLFEYFSETQRNKGNFPGRFSGRQFSNSRSEMNVSTLELGDSALYLCASSSTGGLSYEQYFGPGTRLTVT.

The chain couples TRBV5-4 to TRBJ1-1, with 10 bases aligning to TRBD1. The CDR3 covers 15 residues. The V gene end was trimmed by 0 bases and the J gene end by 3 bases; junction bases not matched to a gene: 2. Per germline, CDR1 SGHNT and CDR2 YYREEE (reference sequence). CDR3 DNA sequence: TGTGCCAGCAGCTTGGGACAGGGGGCTTACACTGAAGCTTTCTTT. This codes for CASSLGQGAYTEAFF.

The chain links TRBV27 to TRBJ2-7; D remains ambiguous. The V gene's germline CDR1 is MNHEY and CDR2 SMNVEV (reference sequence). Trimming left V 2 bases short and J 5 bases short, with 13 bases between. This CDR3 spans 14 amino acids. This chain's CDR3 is CASSLRSTPHEQYF. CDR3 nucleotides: TGTGCCAGCAGTTTACGATCCACTCCCCACGAGCAGTACTTC.

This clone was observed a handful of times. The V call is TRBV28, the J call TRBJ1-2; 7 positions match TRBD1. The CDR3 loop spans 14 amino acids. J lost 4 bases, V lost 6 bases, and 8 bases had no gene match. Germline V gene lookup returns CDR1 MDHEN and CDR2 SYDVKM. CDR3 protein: CASSLTGSGYGYTF. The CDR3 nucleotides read TGTGCCAGCAGCCTGACAGGGAGCGGCTATGGCTACACCTTC.

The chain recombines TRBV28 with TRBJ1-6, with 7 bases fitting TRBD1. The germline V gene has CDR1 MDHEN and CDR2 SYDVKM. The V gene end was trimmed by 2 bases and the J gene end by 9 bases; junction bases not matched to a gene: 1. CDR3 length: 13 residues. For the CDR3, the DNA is TGTGCCAGCAGTTTACCAGGGGGTTCACCCCTCCACTTT. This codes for CASSLPGGSPLHF.

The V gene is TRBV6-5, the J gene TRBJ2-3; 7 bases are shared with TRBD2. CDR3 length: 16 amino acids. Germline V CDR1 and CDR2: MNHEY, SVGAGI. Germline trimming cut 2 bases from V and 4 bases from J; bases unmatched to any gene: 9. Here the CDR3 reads CASSYSIGRRADTQYF. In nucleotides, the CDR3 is TGTGCCAGCAGTTACAGTATCGGGAGGAGAGCAGATACGCAGTATTTT.

CDR3 sequence reads: CASSDSPSLEETQYF. DNA for the CDR3: TGTGCCAGCAGCGACAGCCCTAGTTTAGAAGAGACCCAGTACTTC. This chain connects TRBV6-5 to TRBJ2-5; tentative D call: TRBD1 (5 bases). This CDR3 contains 15 residues. Trimming took 6 bases from V and 3 from J, leaving 17 bases between them. The germline CDR1 and CDR2 sequences are MNHEY and SVGAGI.

The CDR3 is CASSEVNTEAFF. CDR3 nucleotide sequence: TGTGCCAGCAGTGAAGTAAACACTGAAGCTTTCTTT. This chain links TRBV6-1 with TRBJ1-1, with unresolved D. This CDR3 has 12 residues. V lost 1 base, J lost 2 bases, and 2 bases lay in between. Germline CDR1 and CDR2: MNHNS and SASEGT.

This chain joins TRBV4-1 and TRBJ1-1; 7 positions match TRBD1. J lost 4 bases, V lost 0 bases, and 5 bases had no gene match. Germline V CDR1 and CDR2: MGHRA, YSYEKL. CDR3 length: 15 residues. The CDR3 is CASSQEPGGSTEAFF. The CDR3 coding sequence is TGCGCCAGCAGCCAAGAGCCAGGGGGTTCCACTGAAGCTTTCTTT.

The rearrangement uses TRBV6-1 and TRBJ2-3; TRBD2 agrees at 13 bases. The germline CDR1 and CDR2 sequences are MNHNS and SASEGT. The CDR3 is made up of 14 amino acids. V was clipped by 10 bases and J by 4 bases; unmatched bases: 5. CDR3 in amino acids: CATTSGRASDTQYF. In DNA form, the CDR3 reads TGTGCCACCACTAGCGGGAGGGCCTCAGATACGCAGTATTTT.

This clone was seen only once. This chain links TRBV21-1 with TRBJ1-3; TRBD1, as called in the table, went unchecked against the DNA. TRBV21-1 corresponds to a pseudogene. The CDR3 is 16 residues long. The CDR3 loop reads CASSTLRWTGAPLGNF. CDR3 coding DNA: TGTGCCAGCAGCACCCTCCGTTGGACAGGGGCCCCGTTGGGAAATTTT.

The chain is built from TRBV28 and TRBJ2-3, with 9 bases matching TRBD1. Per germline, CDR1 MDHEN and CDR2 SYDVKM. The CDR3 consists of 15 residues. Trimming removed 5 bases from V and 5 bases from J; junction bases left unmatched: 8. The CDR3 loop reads CASSTGTGSVDTQYF. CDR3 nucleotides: TGTGCCAGCAGTACCGGGACAGGGTCCGTAGATACGCAGTATTTT.